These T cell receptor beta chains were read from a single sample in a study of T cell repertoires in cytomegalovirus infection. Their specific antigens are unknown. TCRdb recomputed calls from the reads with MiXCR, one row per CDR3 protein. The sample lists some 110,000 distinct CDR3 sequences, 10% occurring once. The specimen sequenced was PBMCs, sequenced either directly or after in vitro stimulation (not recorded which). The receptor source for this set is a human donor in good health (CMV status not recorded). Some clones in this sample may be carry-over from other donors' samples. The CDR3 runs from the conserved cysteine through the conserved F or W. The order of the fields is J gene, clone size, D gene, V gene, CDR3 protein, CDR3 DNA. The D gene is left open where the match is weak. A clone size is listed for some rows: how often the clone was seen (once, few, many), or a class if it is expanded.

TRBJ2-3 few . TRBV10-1 CASSELRTDTQYF TGCGCCAGCAGTGAGCTGAGGACAGATACGCAGTATTTT
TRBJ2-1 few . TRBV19 CASGTTSYNEQFF TGTGCCTCAGGTACTACTTCCTACAATGAGCAGTTCTTC
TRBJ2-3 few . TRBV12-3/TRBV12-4 CASSLPVRGDTQYF TGTGCCAGCAGTCTCCCCGTTCGGGGAGATACGCAGTATTTT
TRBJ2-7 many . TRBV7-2 CASSLEMGWTRSSYEQYF TGTGCCAGCAGCTTAGAAATGGGTTGGACTCGTAGCTCCTACGAGCAGTACTTC
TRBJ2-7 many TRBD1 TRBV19 CASSREGAASYEQYF TGTGCCAGTAGTAGAGAGGGGGCTGCCTCCTACGAGCAGTACTTC
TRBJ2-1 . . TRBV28 CASRTFGGDEQFF TGTGCCAGCAGGACTTTTGGGGGCGATGAGCAGTTCTTC
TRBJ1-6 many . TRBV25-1 CASTGLGAANSPLHF TGTGCCAGCACTGGTCTCGGGGCTGCGAATTCACCCCTCCACTTT
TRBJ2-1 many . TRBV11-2 CASSLADPLATTWYNEQFF TGTGCCAGCAGCTTAGCCGACCCTCTAGCGACAACCTGGTACAATGAGCAGTTCTTC
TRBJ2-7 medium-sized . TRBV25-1 CASSALPSRGEQYF TGTGCCAGCAGTGCCCTACCCAGCAGAGGCGAGCAGTACTTC
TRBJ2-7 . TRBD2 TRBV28 CASSLILAGTYEQYF TGTGCCAGCAGTTTAATCCTAGCGGGTACCTACGAGCAGTACTTC
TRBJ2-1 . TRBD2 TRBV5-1 CASSLEALAEYNEQFF TGCGCCAGCAGCTTGGAGGCTCTAGCGGAATACAATGAGCAGTTCTTC
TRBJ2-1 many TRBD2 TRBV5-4 CASSFGGSNEQFF TGTGCCAGCAGCTTCGGGGGGTCCAATGAGCAGTTCTTC
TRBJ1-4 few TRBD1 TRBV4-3 CASSQGTGGWLFF TGCGCCAGCAGCCAAGGGACAGGGGGCTGGCTGTTTTTT
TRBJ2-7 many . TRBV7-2 CASGIMAGEQYF TGTGCCAGCGGCATCATGGCGGGCGAGCAGTACTTC
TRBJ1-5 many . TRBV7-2 CASSPGYSNQPQHF TGTGCCAGCAGCCCTGGTTATAGCAATCAGCCCCAGCATTTT
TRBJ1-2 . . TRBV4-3 CASGQGTSGYTF TGCGCCAGCGGGCAGGGAACTAGTGGCTACACCTTC
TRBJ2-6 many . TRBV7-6 CASSPTASSGANVLTF TGTGCCAGCAGCCCCACGGCGAGCTCTGGGGCCAACGTCCTGACTTTC
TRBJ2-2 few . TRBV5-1 CASSSPTVVTGELFF TGCGCCAGCAGCTCTCCGACAGTAGTAACCGGGGAGCTGTTTTTT
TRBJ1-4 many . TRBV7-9 CASSLGKQGEKLFF TGTGCCAGCAGCTTAGGCAAGCAAGGTGAAAAACTGTTTTTT
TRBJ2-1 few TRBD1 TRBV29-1 CSVEDRLGQGARFEQFF TGCAGCGTTGAAGACCGGCTCGGACAGGGGGCCCGGTTTGAGCAGTTCTTC
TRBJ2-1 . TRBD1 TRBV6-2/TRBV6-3 CASSYGTAYNEQFF TGTGCCAGCAGTTACGGGACAGCCTACAATGAGCAGTTCTTC
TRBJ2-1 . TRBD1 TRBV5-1 CASRGQPTPGNEQFF TGCGCCAGCCGGGGACAGCCGACCCCTGGCAATGAGCAGTTCTTC
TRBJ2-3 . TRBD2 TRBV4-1 CASSLRTSGGADTQYF TGCGCCAGCAGCCTCAGGACTAGCGGGGGGGCAGATACGCAGTATTTT
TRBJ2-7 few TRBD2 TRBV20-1 CSARSGLAGASEQYF TGCAGTGCTAGATCCGGTTTAGCGGGAGCTAGCGAGCAGTACTTC